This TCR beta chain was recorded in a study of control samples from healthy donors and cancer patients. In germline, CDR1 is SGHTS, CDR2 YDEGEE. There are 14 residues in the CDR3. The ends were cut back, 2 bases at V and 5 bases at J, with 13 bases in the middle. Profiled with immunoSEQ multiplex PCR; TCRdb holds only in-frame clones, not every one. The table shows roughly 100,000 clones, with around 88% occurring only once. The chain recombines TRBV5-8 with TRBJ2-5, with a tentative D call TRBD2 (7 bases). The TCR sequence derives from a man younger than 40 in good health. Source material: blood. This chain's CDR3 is CASSLGGARETQYF. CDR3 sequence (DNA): TGTGCCAGCAGCTTAGGGGGGGCGCGTGAGACCCAGTACTTC.